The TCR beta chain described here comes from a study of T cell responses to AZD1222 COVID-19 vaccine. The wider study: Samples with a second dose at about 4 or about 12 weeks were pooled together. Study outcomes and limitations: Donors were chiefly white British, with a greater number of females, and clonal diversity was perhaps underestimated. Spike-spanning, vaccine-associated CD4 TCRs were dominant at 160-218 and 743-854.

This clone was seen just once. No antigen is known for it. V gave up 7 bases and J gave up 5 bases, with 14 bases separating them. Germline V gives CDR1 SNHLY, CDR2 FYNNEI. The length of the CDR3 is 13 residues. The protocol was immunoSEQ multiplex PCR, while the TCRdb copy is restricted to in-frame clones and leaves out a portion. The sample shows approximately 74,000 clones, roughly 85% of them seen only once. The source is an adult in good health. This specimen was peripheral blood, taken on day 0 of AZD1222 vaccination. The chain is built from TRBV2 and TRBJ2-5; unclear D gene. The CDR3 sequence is CASNYDRRETQYF. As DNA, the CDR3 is TGTGCCAGCAACTACGACCGTCGGGAGACCCAGTACTTC.